Listed below are T cell receptor beta chains from one sample, sequenced in a study of T cells in Graves' hyperthyroidism and ophthalmopathy. TCRdb re-derived calls from the multiplex PCR reads in MiXCR, one entry per CDR3 protein. The sample lists around 300,000 distinct CDR3 sequences; roughly an eighth were seen once. The specimen sequenced was blood. Source of these receptors: a woman aged 40 to 50 with Graves' hyperthyroidism. Both conserved end residues are part of each CDR3. Each record gives: J gene, CDR3 length, V gene, D gene, clone size, CDR3 protein, CDR3 DNA. A D gene is named only where the DNA matches it firmly. Size values are once, few and many counts, or a class for expanded clones, and some rows have none.

TRBJ2-5,15,TRBV6-1,TRBD1,many,CASSVDRGSVETQYF,TGTGCCAGCAGCGTAGACAGGGGGTCGGTGGAGACCCAGTACTTC
TRBJ2-6,13,TRBV2,NA,many,CASTRAGANVLTF,TGTGCCAGCACGAGGGCTGGGGCCAACGTCCTGACTTTC
TRBJ2-2,14,TRBV6-5,TRBD2,NA,CASSYNGGAGELFF,TGTGCCAGCAGTTACAACGGGGGGGCCGGGGAGCTGTTTTTT
TRBJ2-3,15,TRBV20-1,TRBD2,NA,CSAIVGRAEPDTQYF,TGCAGTGCTATTGTCGGGAGGGCCGAACCAGATACGCAGTATTTT
TRBJ2-2,17,TRBV6-2/TRBV6-3,TRBD2,NA,CASSLPGLAANTGELFF,TGTGCCAGCAGCCTCCCGGGACTAGCGGCGAACACCGGGGAGCTGTTTTTT
TRBJ2-3,14,TRBV5-1,NA,few,CASSLARSTDTQYF,TGCGCCAGCAGCTTGGCTCGAAGCACAGATACGCAGTATTTT
TRBJ2-1,15,TRBV5-6,TRBD1,NA,CASSSRGFTGDEQFF,TGTGCCAGCAGCTCGAGGGGCTTCACAGGGGATGAGCAGTTCTTC
TRBJ2-7,15,TRBV20-1,NA,many,CSARGDVGVLDEQYF,TGCAGTGCTAGAGGGGATGTGGGGGTACTTGACGAGCAGTACTTC
TRBJ2-3,15,TRBV6-1,TRBD1,NA,CASSAFRGSTDTQYF,TGTGCCAGCAGCGCCTTCAGGGGGAGCACAGATACGCAGTATTTT
TRBJ2-2,15,TRBV14,NA,NA,CASSRALDFTGELFF,TGTGCCAGCAGCCGGGCCTTAGACTTCACCGGGGAGCTGTTTTTT
TRBJ2-4,16,TRBV12-3/TRBV12-4,NA,few,CASSHPVGLAKNIQYF,TGTGCCAGCAGTCACCCAGTCGGACTAGCCAAAAACATTCAGTACTTC
TRBJ1-6,19,TRBV20-1,NA,NA,CSARDLRAGASSYNSPLHF,TGCAGTGCTAGAGATCTCAGGGCAGGGGCATCCTCCTATAATTCACCCCTCCACTTT
TRBJ2-7,13,TRBV20-1,NA,many,CSATSGGVYEQYF,TGCAGTGCTACTTCTGGCGGTGTCTACGAGCAGTACTTC
TRBJ2-7,15,TRBV28,TRBD2,many,CASGPGTSGSYEQYF,TGTGCCAGCGGCCCCGGGACTAGCGGTTCCTACGAGCAGTACTTC
TRBJ2-5,13,TRBV6-5,NA,many,CASSYSFTDPQYF,TGTGCCAGCAGTTACTCGTTCACGGATCCCCAGTACTTC
TRBJ2-7,14,TRBV2,TRBD1,many,CASSQRDRAAEQYF,TGTGCCAGCAGCCAAAGGGACAGGGCGGCCGAGCAGTACTTC
TRBJ1-1,14,TRBV19,NA,few,CASSITAEHTEAFF,TGTGCCAGTAGTATAACAGCGGAGCACACTGAAGCTTTCTTT
TRBJ2-3,16,TRBV5-1,TRBD2,many,CASSTGLAGRTDTQYF,TGCGCCAGCAGCACGGGACTAGCGGGACGCACAGATACGCAGTATTTT
TRBJ2-1,14,TRBV12-3/TRBV12-4,NA,many,CASSLAVALEEQFF,TGTGCCAGCAGTTTAGCGGTAGCGCTCGAGGAGCAGTTCTTC
TRBJ1-1,14,TRBV12-3/TRBV12-4,NA,many,CASSLPPLNTEAFF,TGTGCCAGCAGTCTACCACCTCTGAACACTGAAGCTTTCTTT
TRBJ2-1,21,TRBV7-8,NA,NA,CASSLREGSGTKTGAFNEQFF,TGTGCCAGCAGCTTAAGGGAAGGCAGCGGCACAAAGACCGGGGCTTTCAATGAGCAGTTCTTC
TRBJ1-1,13,TRBV7-9,NA,many,CASSPGFDTEAFF,TGTGCCAGCAGCCCTGGCTTCGACACTGAAGCTTTCTTT
TRBJ2-1,13,TRBV28,TRBD2,many,CASSSGGNNEQFF,TGTGCCAGCAGCTCGGGAGGGAACAATGAGCAGTTCTTC
TRBJ2-5,15,TRBV6-6,NA,many,CASSYSQAAVETQYF,TGTGCCAGCAGTTACTCACAGGCGGCGGTAGAGACCCAGTACTTC
TRBJ2-3,17,TRBV9,TRBD2,NA,CASSAREGRLSTDTQYF,TGTGCCAGCAGCGCGCGGGAGGGCAGGCTGAGCACAGATACGCAGTATTTT
TRBJ1-3,13,TRBV11-1,NA,NA,CASSLSDGNTIYF,TGTGCCAGCAGCTTAAGTGATGGAAACACCATATATTTT
TRBJ1-2,13,TRBV29-1,NA,many,CSVEPGTNYGYTF,TGCAGCGTTGAACCAGGGACGAACTATGGCTACACCTTC
TRBJ1-1,13,TRBV12-3/TRBV12-4,TRBD1,NA,CASSMDRETEAFF,TGTGCCAGCAGTATGGACAGGGAAACTGAAGCTTTCTTT
TRBJ1-4,13,TRBV28,NA,few,CASSSGVNEKLFF,TGTGCCAGCAGTTCCGGGGTTAATGAAAAACTGTTTTTT
TRBJ2-3,12,TRBV28,NA,many,CASSLLVHAQYF,TGTGCCAGCAGCCTACTAGTTCACGCGCAGTATTTT
TRBJ1-1,14,TRBV5-8,NA,many,CASSPGTYNTEAFF,TGTGCCAGCAGCCCCGGGACATACAACACTGAAGCTTTCTTT
TRBJ2-5,15,TRBV3-1,NA,many,CASSQDRGLGETQYF,TGTGCCAGCAGCCAAGATAGGGGGTTAGGGGAGACCCAGTACTTC
TRBJ1-2,11,TRBV20-1,NA,many,CSARVPTYTTF,TGCAGTGCTAGGGTACCCACCTACACGACCTTC
TRBJ2-3,17,TRBV2,NA,many,CASSEFMGGTSTDTQYF,TGTGCCAGCAGTGAATTCATGGGCGGGACTAGCACAGATACGCAGTATTTT
TRBJ2-5,14,TRBV5-5,NA,NA,CASSLGAPKETQYF,TGTGCCAGCAGCTTGGGGGCACCAAAAGAGACCCAGTACTTC
TRBJ2-1,19,TRBV27,TRBD2,many,CATRGASGPVRSSYNEQFF,TGTGCCACCCGAGGGGCTAGCGGCCCTGTCCGGAGCTCCTACAATGAGCAGTTCTTC
TRBJ1-4,15,TRBV7-9,TRBD1,NA,CASRLQGGHGEKLFF,TGTGCCAGCAGACTTCAGGGGGGGCATGGGGAAAAACTGTTTTTT
TRBJ2-7,11,TRBV10-3,NA,many,CAISERDEQYF,TGTGCCATCAGTGAGAGGGACGAGCAGTACTTC
TRBJ1-5,14,TRBV12-3/TRBV12-4,NA,NA,CASRKSSGSQPQHF,TGTGCCAGCCGAAAGTCCTCCGGCAGTCAGCCCCAGCATTTT
TRBJ2-3,16,TRBV7-9,TRBD2,many,CASSPTSGKGTDTQYF,TGTGCCAGCAGCCCCACTAGCGGGAAGGGCACAGATACGCAGTATTTT